The rows below give T cell receptor beta chains drawn from one sample of a study of blood T cell repertoires in COVID-19. Profiling relied on immunoSEQ multiplex PCR, and the TCRdb table lists in-frame clones only, not all of them. The table lists around 300,000 clones, 75% to 95% of them singletons. The specimen was peripheral blood. The source is a woman younger than 45 with COVID-19, enrolled during active disease. Both conserved end residues are part of each CDR3. D genes are given only for firm matches. Expanded clones are given a class, and other clones once, few, many or no size at all.

TRBJ1-4 | few | TRBV28 | TRBD1 | CASTPLPGQGGEKLFF | TGTGCCAGCACCCCACTGCCGGGACAGGGAGGTGAAAAACTGTTTTTT
TRBJ2-3 | . | TRBV9 | TRBD1 | CASSVGTGSTDTQYF | TGTGCCAGCAGCGTGGGGACAGGGAGCACAGATACGCAGTATTTT
TRBJ2-1 | . | TRBV10-3 | TRBD2 | CAISEPGLADEQFF | TGTGCCATCAGTGAACCGGGACTAGCAGATGAGCAGTTCTTC
TRBJ1-4 | . | TRBV28 | . | CASSRREVDEKLFF | TGTGCCAGCAGTAGAAGGGAGGTGGATGAAAAACTGTTTTTT
TRBJ2-2 | once | TRBV11-2 | . | CASSLRIEVATGELFF | TGTGCCAGCAGCCTTAGAATTGAGGTCGCAACAGGGGAGCTGTTTTTT
TRBJ2-7 | . | TRBV10-2 | . | CASSGGLSYEQYF | TGCGCCAGCAGTGGGGGACTCTCCTACGAGCAGTACTTC
TRBJ2-1 | . | TRBV3-1/TRBV3-2 | . | CASSFPGGSEQFF | TGTGCCAGCAGCTTCCCAGGGGGGAGTGAGCAGTTCTTC
TRBJ1-2 | . | TRBV4-2 | . | CASSQEAGRANYGYTF | TGTGCCAGCAGCCAAGAGGCTGGGCGGGCTAACTATGGCTACACCTTC
TRBJ1-4 | . | TRBV5-8 | . | CASPEEKLFF | TGTGCCAGCCCCGAGGAAAAACTGTTTTTT
TRBJ1-6 | . | TRBV19 | . | CASSRGQFNSPLHF | TGTGCCAGTAGTAGAGGACAGTTTAATTCACCCCTCCACTTT
TRBJ2-7 | . | TRBV19 | TRBD1 | CATQFRTGISYEQYF | TGTGCCACCCAGTTCCGGACAGGCATCTCCTACGAGCAGTACTTC
TRBJ2-2 | . | TRBV12-5 | TRBD2 | CASGLVKSGVTGELFF | TGTGCTAGTGGTTTGGTAAAAAGCGGGGTCACCGGGGAGCTGTTTTTT
TRBJ1-1 | . | TRBV28 | . | CASSLRTEAFF | TGTGCCAGCAGTTTGCGGACAGAAGCTTTCTTT
TRBJ2-1 | . | TRBV9 | . | CASSATVSPYNEQFF | TGTGCCAGCAGCGCCACAGTATCACCTTACAATGAGCAGTTCTTC
TRBJ1-1 | . | TRBV28 | . | CASSLWAGWTEAFF | TGTGCCAGCAGTTTATGGGCAGGGTGGACTGAAGCTTTCTTT
TRBJ1-2 | once | TRBV6-5 | . | CASRSAGEGYTF | TGTGCCAGCAGATCCGCAGGGGAAGGCTACACCTTC
TRBJ2-6 | . | TRBV10-3 | TRBD1 | CAISEGTGGSGANVLTF | TGTGCCATCAGTGAGGGGACAGGGGGCTCTGGGGCCAACGTCCTGACTTTC
TRBJ1-2 | . | TRBV5-6 | TRBD1 | CASSKTQGRFVDGYTF | TGTGCCAGCAGCAAAACACAGGGGCGTTTCGTGGATGGCTACACCTTC
TRBJ2-1 | once | TRBV6-5 | TRBD2 | CASGREKTYNEQFF | TGTGCCAGCGGGCGGGAGAAGACCTACAATGAGCAGTTCTTC
TRBJ2-1 | once | TRBV18 | . | CASSPPLGGTHSYNEQFF | TGTGCCAGCTCACCCCCTTTAGGAGGGACTCACTCCTACAATGAGCAGTTCTTC
TRBJ2-7 | . | TRBV3-1/TRBV3-2 | . | CASSQAREQYF | TGTGCCAGCAGCCAAGCGCGAGAGCAGTACTTC
TRBJ1-1 | . | TRBV7-2 | TRBD1 | CASSLERGRAEAFF | TGTGCCAGCAGCTTAGAAAGGGGGCGGGCTGAAGCTTTCTTT
TRBJ1-2 | . | TRBV5-1 | TRBD1 | CASSGTALGYTF | TGCGCCAGCAGCGGGACAGCTCTTGGCTACACCTTC
TRBJ1-1 | . | TRBV28 | . | CASSPTLARNTEAFF | TGTGCCAGCAGTCCGACTTTAGCTAGGAACACTGAAGCTTTCTTT
TRBJ2-1 | . | TRBV27 | . | CASSPHGGGYNEQFF | TGTGCCAGCAGTCCTCATGGGGGCGGGTACAATGAGCAGTTCTTC
TRBJ1-2 | . | TRBV18 | TRBD1 | CASSGTGFRSGYTF | TGTGCCAGTTCCGGGACAGGGTTCCGGTCTGGCTACACCTTC
TRBJ1-2 | . | TRBV30 | TRBD1 | CAWSVTGDYGYTF | TGTGCCTGGAGTGTCACAGGGGACTATGGCTACACCTTC
TRBJ1-2 | . | TRBV6-5 | . | CASRGGASNYGYTF | TGTGCCAGCAGGGGTGGGGCCAGTAACTATGGCTACACCTTC
TRBJ2-2 | . | TRBV2 | . | CASSEGLNTGELFF | TGTGCCAGCAGTGAAGGGCTTAACACCGGGGAGCTGTTTTTT
TRBJ1-1 | . | TRBV6-6 | . | CASSYSRVSRNTEAFF | TGTGCCAGCAGTTACTCCAGGGTTTCCAGGAACACTGAAGCTTTCTTT
TRBJ2-7 | . | TRBV12-5 | . | CASGQQGGEQYF | TGTGCTAGTGGTCAACAGGGTGGCGAGCAGTACTTC
TRBJ2-1 | . | TRBV28 | TRBD2 | CASSSGVYNEQFF | TGTGCCAGCAGTAGCGGGGTCTACAATGAGCAGTTCTTC
TRBJ1-5 | . | TRBV9 | . | CASSVDGRAHQPQHF | TGTGCCAGCAGCGTAGACGGCAGGGCCCATCAGCCCCAGCATTTT
TRBJ2-7 | . | TRBV19 | . | CASSGGSSPYEQYF | TGTGCCAGTAGTGGAGGATCGTCCCCCTACGAGCAGTACTTC
TRBJ1-2 | . | TRBV30 | . | CAWSPGTLYGYTF | TGTGCCTGGAGCCCCGGGACACTCTATGGCTACACCTTC
TRBJ1-1 | . | TRBV28 | . | CASSLYQDYGTEAFF | TGTGCCAGCAGCCTCTACCAGGATTATGGCACTGAAGCTTTCTTT
TRBJ1-2 | . | TRBV9 | TRBD1 | CASSVGTRQGAFGYTF | TGTGCCAGCAGCGTAGGGACCCGTCAGGGGGCATTTGGCTACACCTTC
TRBJ2-7 | . | TRBV11-2 | . | CASSLGAAYEQYF | TGTGCCAGCAGCTTAGGAGCGGCCTACGAGCAGTACTTC
TRBJ2-5 | . | TRBV27 | TRBD2 | CASSVTSGSGETQYF | TGTGCCAGCAGTGTCACTAGCGGGTCTGGAGAGACCCAGTACTTC
TRBJ1-4 | . | TRBV19 | TRBD1 | CASSFGQGAAANEKLFF | TGTGCCAGTAGCTTCGGACAGGGGGCGGCGGCTAATGAAAAACTGTTTTTT
TRBJ2-7 | . | TRBV7-9 | TRBD1 | CASSSEGQGLYEQYF | TGTGCCAGCAGCTCCGAGGGACAGGGCCTCTACGAGCAGTACTTC
TRBJ1-5 | . | TRBV2 | TRBD1 | CASSGQGYSNQPQHF | TGTGCCAGCAGTGGACAGGGATATAGCAATCAGCCCCAGCATTTT
TRBJ2-3 | . | TRBV9 | TRBD2 | CASSGRERTDTQYF | TGTGCCAGCAGCGGGCGGGAGAGGACAGATACGCAGTATTTT
TRBJ1-2 | . | TRBV19 | TRBD1 | CASSIAPGGYGYTF | TGTGCCAGTAGTATAGCTCCAGGGGGCTATGGCTACACCTTC
TRBJ2-7 | . | TRBV19 | . | CASSTGFSYEQYF | TGTGCCAGTAGTACGGGGTTCTCCTACGAGCAGTACTTC
TRBJ1-2 | few | TRBV21-1 | . | CASSIYGYTF | TGTGCCAGCAGCATATATGGCTACACCTTC
TRBJ1-1 | . | TRBV4-1 | . | CASSQDSPNTEAFF | TGCGCCAGCAGCCAAGATAGTCCCAACACTGAAGCTTTCTTT
TRBJ2-2 | . | TRBV28 | . | CASSSVQGRGTGELFF | TGTGCCAGCAGTTCTGTCCAGGGTCGAGGTACCGGGGAGCTGTTTTTT
TRBJ2-7 | . | TRBV30 | TRBD1 | CARTGTGDYEQYF | TGTGCCCGAACCGGGACAGGGGATTACGAGCAGTACTTC
TRBJ2-7 | . | TRBV19 | TRBD1 | CASSIGGGAEQYF | TGTGCCAGTAGTATAGGAGGGGGCGCCGAGCAGTACTTC
TRBJ1-4 | . | TRBV2 | TRBD1 | CASSLRDRRNEKLFF | TGTGCCAGCAGCCTCCGGGACAGGCGTAATGAAAAACTGTTTTTT
TRBJ2-7 | . | TRBV4-2 | TRBD2 | CASSRLAGETYEQYF | TGTGCCAGCAGCCGACTAGCGGGAGAAACCTACGAGCAGTACTTC
TRBJ1-1 | once | TRBV3-1/TRBV3-2 | TRBD1 | CASSLQGAEAFF | TGTGCCAGCAGCCTACAGGGGGCTGAAGCTTTCTTT
TRBJ1-1 | . | TRBV27 | . | CASSLIGGGTEAFF | TGTGCCAGCAGTTTAATTGGGGGCGGCACTGAAGCTTTCTTT